The clone carrying this T cell receptor (beta chain) has a count of ten or more. Trimming stripped 5 bases from V and 0 bases from J, with 14 bases between. Germline CDR1 and CDR2: SEHNR and FQNEAQ (reference sequence). The CDR3 is made up of 16 amino acids. One entry per CDR3 protein, called by TCRdb with MiXCR from the PCR reads. The repertoire holds 97,000 or so distinct CDR3 sequences, with 20% to 30% as singletons. The sample is drawn from a study of molecular identifiers for immune sequencing clone quantification. V gene TRBV7-9 combines with J gene TRBJ2-1; D is uncertain. Sequenced sample: naive CD8+ T cells from blood, with Jurkat cell RNA spiked in. Documented subset: FACS-sorted CD8+CD4-CCR7+CD45RA+ naive T cells. The TCR was taken from a human donor in good health. Some libraries in this study had Jurkat cell RNA spiked in. CDR3 sequence (DNA): TGTGCCAGCAGCCCGATCCCAGGAAGCTCCTACAATGAGCAGTTCTTC. It codes for CASSPIPGSSYNEQFF.